This T cell receptor (beta chain) is drawn from a study of blood T cell repertoires in COVID-19. Looking at the study overall: Samples taken during acute and convalescent COVID-19 were collected in the United States, Italy and Spain. The analysed material was cDNA or gDNA that came from T cells, B-cell-depleted T cells, or PBMCs.

Authors' data handling: Amplification of reference gene primers provided the estimated nucleated cell counts. Method: immunoSEQ multiplex PCR; TCRdb's copy keeps in-frame clones and lacks some. Clone size and V and J calls were adopted from that table, with D and trimming inferred from the DNA. The sample gives about 280,000 clones, about 82% of which show up once; 4.5% to 5.5% is in the top ten. Germline CDR1 is MNHNS and CDR2 is SASEGT. The germline V and J ends were trimmed by 2 bases and 1 base, with 11 bases remaining between them. This CDR3 comprises 15 residues. V is TRBV6-1 and J is TRBJ1-1; no firm D call. This receptor was taken from a man aged 45-65 years with active or convalescent COVID-19. The specimen sequenced was peripheral blood. The CDR3 DNA reads as TGTGCCAGCAGTGAATTTAGTTCCCGGAACACTGAAGCTTTCTTT. It is translated as CASSEFSSRNTEAFF.